The 21 T cell receptor beta chains in this list originate from one sample, sequenced in a study of control samples from healthy donors and cancer patients. Sequenced by immunoSEQ multiplex PCR; TCRdb stores in-frame clones only, minus some. This repertoire shows about 92,000 clones, roughly 78% found once; its top ten account for over 7.5%. The sample comprised blood. Receptors were obtained from an older woman in good health.

V and J are TRBV28 and TRBJ2-1; TRBD2 aligns across 9 bases. Germline V gives CDR1 MDHEN, CDR2 SYDVKM. V lost 3 bases, J lost 8 bases, and 8 bases stayed unmatched. This CDR3 spans 15 amino acids. The CDR3 sequence: CASSFLAGGPYEQFF. The CDR3 DNA reads TGTGCCAGCAGTTTCTTGGCGGGAGGGCCCTATGAGCAGTTCTTC.

Only a few counts were recorded for this clone. J is TRBJ2-7 and V is TRBV12-5; D tentatively reads TRBD1 or TRBD2 (6 bases each). V was clipped by 3 bases and J by 3 bases, with 12 bases between them. The CDR3 has 14 amino acids. Per germline, CDR1 LGHNT and CDR2 FRNRAP. The DNA of the CDR3 is TGTGCTAGTGGTTTCATCCGGGGGCTCTACGAGCAGTACTTC. Protein sequence: CASGFIRGLYEQYF.

The V gene is TRBV5-1, the J gene TRBJ2-5, with D perhaps TRBD1 (6 bases). The length of the CDR3 is 13 residues. The V gene's germline CDR1 is SGHRS and CDR2 YFSETQ. The ends were cut back, 4 bases at V and 2 bases at J, with 9 bases in the middle. The CDR3 spells CASSGQFQETQYF. The CDR3 bases are TGCGCCAGCAGCGGACAGTTTCAAGAGACCCAGTACTTC.

The chain employs TRBV10-2 and TRBJ2-7; 8 positions match TRBD1. V gave up 4 bases and J gave up 3 bases; unmatched junction bases: 11. The V gene's germline CDR1 is WSHSY and CDR2 SAAADI. This CDR3 comprises 16 residues. DNA of the CDR3: TGCGCCAGCAGTGCCGCTCGGACAGGGCAACACTACGAGCAGTACTTC. Amino acid sequence: CASSAARTGQHYEQYF.

In this sample, this clone turned up once. The chain carries TRBV5-1 and TRBJ1-4; 9 positions match TRBD1. J gave up 7 bases and V 3 bases, and 4 bases lay outside the gene matches. This CDR3 spans 14 amino acids. Per germline, CDR1 SGHRS and CDR2 YFSETQ. CDR3 in amino acids: CASSSGQGREKLFF. Written as DNA, the CDR3 is TGCGCCAGCAGCTCTGGACAGGGGCGTGAAAAACTGTTTTTT.

The CDR3 region is CASSEGSQMNTEAFF. CDR3 bases: TGTGCCAGCAGTGAAGGAAGTCAGATGAACACTGAAGCTTTCTTT. The chain is built from TRBV6-1 and TRBJ1-1; D not resolved. Trimming pared 1 base from V and 0 bases from J, leaving 9 bases between. The germline V gene has CDR1 MNHNS and CDR2 SASEGT. This CDR3 contains 15 residues.

The J gene is TRBJ2-5, the V gene TRBV10-3; 9 positions agree with TRBD2. Trimming took 10 bases from V and 4 from J; bases not matched to a gene: 10. The CDR3 runs to 14 residues. Germline CDR1 is ENHRY and CDR2 is SYGVKD. CDR3: CATRRGSGGETQYF. CDR3 in DNA: TGTGCCACAAGGCGGGGTAGCGGGGGAGAGACCCAGTACTTC.

This sequence joins TRBV7-2 and TRBJ2-5; D may match TRBD1 or TRBD2 (7 bases each). CDR1 and CDR2 from the germline V gene are SGHTA and FQGNSA. CDR3 length equals 14 residues. V was trimmed by 3 bases and J by 5 bases, leaving 13 bases between them. The CDR3 loop reads CASSFHRGGETQYF. CDR3 coding DNA: TGTGCCAGCAGCTTCCACAGGGGAGGGGAGACCCAGTACTTC. The full variable domain, completed using reference TRBV7-2 and TRBJ2-5, is GAGVSQSPSNKVTEKGKDVELRCDPISGHTALYWYRQSLGQGLEFLIYFQGNSAPDKSGLPSDRFSAERTGGSVSTLTIQRTQQEDSAVYLCASSFHRGGETQYFGPGTRLLVL.

The V and J genes are TRBV19 and TRBJ1-6, with a weak D call TRBD1 (6 bases). In germline, CDR1 is LNHDA, CDR2 SQIVND (reference sequence). The CDR3 contains 14 residues. V was clipped by 5 bases and J by 6 bases, with 11 bases between them. Here the CDR3 reads CASSEQGGNSPLHF. The CDR3 DNA sequence: TGTGCCAGTAGTGAACAGGGTGGTAATTCACCCCTCCACTTT.

The chain carries TRBV27 and TRBJ2-3, with 8 nucleotides matching TRBD2. Losses at the gene ends were 4 bases for V and 0 bases for J; bases not matched to a gene: 9. Germline-derived CDR1 and CDR2 are MNHEY and SMNVEV (reference sequence). The CDR3 is 17 amino acids. DNA for the CDR3: TGTGCCAGCAGTTCAGCGGGGGAGGCGACTAGCACAGATACGCAGTATTTT. Its translation: CASSSAGEATSTDTQYF.

This clone came up once. This rearrangement joins TRBV2 to TRBJ1-1; TRBD1 matches at 8 bases. The junction had 6 bases not matched to a gene; V was cut back by 8 bases and J by 10 bases. The CDR3 spans 11 residues. Germline V CDR1 and CDR2: SNHLY, FYNNEI. CDR3 amino acids: CASGRQGTAFF. The CDR3 coding sequence is TGTGCCAGCGGACGACAGGGGACAGCTTTCTTT.

The chain has TRBV14 and TRBJ2-5; D could derive from TRBD1 or TRBD2 (6 bases each). Germline assignment: CDR1 SGHDN and CDR2 FVKESK. CDR3 size: 16 residues. V dropped 4 bases and J dropped 5 bases, with 20 bases sitting between them. The CDR3 DNA is TGTGCCAGCAGCCCCCCTCTAGGGGGGCGGAGGGAGACCCAGTACTTC. Translation: CASSPPLGGRRETQYF.

The gene calls are TRBV24-1 and TRBJ1-1; D gene unclear. The CDR3 is 13 residues long. V gave up 3 bases and J gave up 8 bases, with 12 bases separating them. Germline values: CDR1 KGHDR, CDR2 SFDVKD. The CDR3 DNA sequence: TGTGCCACCAGTGATCAGTCCGGCCAAGAAGCTTTCTTT. Residues: CATSDQSGQEAFF.

The chain recombines TRBV29-1 with TRBJ2-2; D remains ambiguous. This CDR3 comprises 12 residues. Germline V gene data show CDR1 as SQVTM and CDR2 as ANQGSEA. Trimming removed 4 bases from V and 5 bases from J, with 8 bases in between. CDR3: CSVGGVTGELFF. Written as DNA, the CDR3 is TGCAGCGTTGGTGGCGTGACCGGGGAGCTGTTTTTT.

This chain connects TRBV7-9 to TRBJ1-5; the D is unclear. Trimming removed 0 bases at V and 8 bases at J, with 5 bases between. The CDR3 has 12 residues. Germline V CDR1 and CDR2: SEHNR, FQNEAQ (reference sequence). The CDR3 coding sequence is TGTGCCAGCAGCTTAGCGGTGGAGCCCCAGCATTTT. Protein sequence: CASSLAVEPQHF. The full variable domain, completed using reference TRBV7-9 and TRBJ1-5, is DTGVSQNPRHKITKRGQNVTFRCDPISEHNRLYWYRQTLGQGPEFLTYFQNEAQLEKSRLLSDRFSAERPKGSFSTLEIQRTEQGDSAMYLCASSLAVEPQHFGDGTRLSIL.

DNA for the CDR3: TGTGCCAGCAGCTTAGAGGCAGGTTTTCAAGAGACCCAGTACTTC. Residues: CASSLEAGFQETQYF. J is TRBJ2-5 and V is TRBV7-6; no reliable D call. The CDR3 extends over 15 amino acids. V lost 1 base, J lost 2 bases, and 11 bases lay in between. The germline V gene encodes CDR1 SGHVS and CDR2 FNYEAQ.

To note about this clone: Relative to the germline gene, one junction end is altered; a read error may explain this. V and J are TRBV6-5 and TRBJ2-5, with D hard to call. Germline CDR1 is MNHEY and CDR2 is SVGAGI. The CDR3 runs to 14 residues. In DNA form, the CDR3 reads TGTGCCATCAGTCTTCTAGGCCAGAGAGACCCCCAGTACTTC. The encoded protein is CAISLLGQRDPQYF.

This chain links TRBV24-1 with TRBJ1-4; 7 bases fit TRBD1. The CDR3 is made up of 15 amino acids. Germline CDR1 and CDR2: KGHDR and SFDVKD. Trimming took 4 bases from V and 4 from J; bases not matched to a gene: 5. The CDR3 here is CATSESGGFNEKLFF. The CDR3 DNA reads TGTGCCACCAGTGAGTCAGGGGGATTTAATGAAAAACTGTTTTTT.

In its sample, this clone was seen a few times. The rearrangement joins TRBV4-1 to TRBJ2-5; D may match TRBD1 or TRBD2 (5 bases each). The V gene lost 3 bases and the J gene lost 3 bases, with 11 bases spanning the gap. This CDR3 region has 14 residues. Looked up from germline, CDR1 is MGHRA and CDR2 is YSYEKL. The CDR3: CASSQGVAEETQYF. The CDR3 DNA reads TGCGCCAGCAGCCAGGGGGTAGCAGAAGAGACCCAGTACTTC.

The V and J genes are TRBV29-1 and TRBJ2-7, with 12 bases matching TRBD1. The CDR3 has 13 residues. In germline, CDR1 is SQVTM, CDR2 ANQGSEA. V trimming: 4 bases; J trimming: 9 bases; junction bases outside the gene matches: 7. DNA of the CDR3: TGCAGCGTTGGAGGGACAGGGGGCCGAGGGCAGTACTTC. Translating it yields CSVGGTGGRGQYF.

This sequence joins TRBV10-3 and TRBJ1-5; D unresolved. The CDR3 spans 15 residues. V lost 0 bases to trimming and J lost 1 base, with 7 bases between them. Germline lookup yields CDR1 ENHRY and CDR2 SYGVKD. CDR3 protein: CAISESDGSNQPQHF. CDR3 DNA: TGTGCCATCAGTGAGTCGGACGGAAGCAATCAGCCCCAGCATTTT.